The clone carrying this T cell receptor beta chain was observed at least ten times. This sample was taken from a study of T cells after yellow fever vaccination. TCRdb re-called the 5' RACE reads through MiXCR, storing one row per CDR3 protein. The data show 300,000 to 400,000 distinct CDR3 sequences, under 15% seen once. Trimming removed 0 bases from V and 4 bases from J; junction bases left unmatched: 7. CDR3 length equals 17 residues. Per the germline V gene, CDR1 is LGHNA and CDR2 is YSLEER. The rearrangement uses TRBV4-3 and TRBJ2-2; 8 bases fit TRBD1. The TCR sequence derives from a man aged 18-30 years who received the YFV17D yellow fever vaccine. Specimen: CD4+ T cells sorted from PBMCs, collected 15 days after the yellow fever booster vaccination. CDR3 sequence (DNA): TGCGCCAGCAGCCAAGATAGTCGGACAGGGAGCACCGGGGAGCTGTTTTTT. Translated, it gives CASSQDSRTGSTGELFF.